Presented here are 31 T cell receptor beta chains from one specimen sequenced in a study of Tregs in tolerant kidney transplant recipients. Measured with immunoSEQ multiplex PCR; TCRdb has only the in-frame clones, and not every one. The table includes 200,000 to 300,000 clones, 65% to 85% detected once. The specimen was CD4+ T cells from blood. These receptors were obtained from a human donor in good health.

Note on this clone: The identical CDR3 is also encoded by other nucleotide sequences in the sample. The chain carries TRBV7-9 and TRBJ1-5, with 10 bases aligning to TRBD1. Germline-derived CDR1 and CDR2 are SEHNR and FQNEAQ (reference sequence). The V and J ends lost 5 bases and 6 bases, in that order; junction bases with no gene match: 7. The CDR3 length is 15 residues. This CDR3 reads CASSDSRTGGQPQHF. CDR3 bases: TGTGCCAGCAGCGATAGTAGGACAGGGGGTCAGCCCCAGCATTTT. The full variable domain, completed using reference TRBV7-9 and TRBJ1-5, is DTGVSQNPRHKITKRGQNVTFRCDPISEHNRLYWYRQTLGQGPEFLTYFQNEAQLEKSRLLSDRFSAERPKGSFSTLEIQRTEQGDSAMYLCASSDSRTGGQPQHFGDGTRLSIL.

CDR3 bases: TGTGCCAGCAGTTCCCGACAGGAACGCACAGATACGCAGTATTTT. This encodes CASSSRQERTDTQYF. This chain links TRBV27 with TRBJ2-3; D may be TRBD1 (6 bases). The length of the CDR3 is 15 residues. Trimming shortened V by 4 bases and J by 1 base, and 12 bases separated the two germline ends. Germline V lookup: CDR1 MNHEY, CDR2 SMNVEV (reference sequence).

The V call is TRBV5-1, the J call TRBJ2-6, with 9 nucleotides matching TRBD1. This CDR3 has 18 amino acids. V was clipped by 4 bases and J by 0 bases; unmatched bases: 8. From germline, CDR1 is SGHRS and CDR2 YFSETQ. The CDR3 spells CASSERDRANSGANVLTF. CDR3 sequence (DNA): TGCGCCAGCAGCGAGAGGGACAGGGCGAACTCTGGGGCCAACGTCCTGACTTTC.

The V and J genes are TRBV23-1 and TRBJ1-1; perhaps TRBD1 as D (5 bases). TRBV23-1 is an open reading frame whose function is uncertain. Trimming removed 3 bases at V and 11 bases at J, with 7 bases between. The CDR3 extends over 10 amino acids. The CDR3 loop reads CASSQGVAFF. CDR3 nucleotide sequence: TGCGCCAGCAGTCAGGGGGTGGCTTTCTTT.

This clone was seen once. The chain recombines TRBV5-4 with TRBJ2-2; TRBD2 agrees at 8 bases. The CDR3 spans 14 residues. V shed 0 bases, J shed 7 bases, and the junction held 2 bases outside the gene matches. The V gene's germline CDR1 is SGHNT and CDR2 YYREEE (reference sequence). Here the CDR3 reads CASSLGREGGELFF. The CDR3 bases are TGTGCCAGCAGCTTGGGACGGGAGGGCGGGGAGCTGTTTTTT.

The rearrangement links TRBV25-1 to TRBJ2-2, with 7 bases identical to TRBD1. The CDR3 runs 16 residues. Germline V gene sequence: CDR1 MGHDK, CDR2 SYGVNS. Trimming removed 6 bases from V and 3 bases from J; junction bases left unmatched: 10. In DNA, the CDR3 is TGTGCCAGCAGGGCTCTCAGGGGGATAGACACCGGGGAGCTGTTTTTT. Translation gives CASRALRGIDTGELFF.

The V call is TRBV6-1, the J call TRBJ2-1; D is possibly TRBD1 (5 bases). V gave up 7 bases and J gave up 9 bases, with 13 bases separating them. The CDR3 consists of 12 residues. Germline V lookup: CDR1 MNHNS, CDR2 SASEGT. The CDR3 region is CASNQGVPEQFF. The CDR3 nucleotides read TGTGCCAGCAACCAAGGGGTTCCTGAGCAGTTCTTC.

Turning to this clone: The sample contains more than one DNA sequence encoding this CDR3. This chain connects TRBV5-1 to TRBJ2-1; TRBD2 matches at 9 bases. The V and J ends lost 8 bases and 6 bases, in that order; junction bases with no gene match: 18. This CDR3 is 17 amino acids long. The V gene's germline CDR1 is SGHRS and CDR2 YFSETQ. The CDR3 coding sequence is TGCGCCAGTAGCCCGACCGGAAGGGGACTAGCTCTCAATGAGCAGTTCTTC. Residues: CASSPTGRGLALNEQFF.

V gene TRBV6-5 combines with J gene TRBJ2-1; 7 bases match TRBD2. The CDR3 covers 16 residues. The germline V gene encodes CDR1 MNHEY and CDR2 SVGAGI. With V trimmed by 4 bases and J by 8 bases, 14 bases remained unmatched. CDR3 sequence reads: CASSSARASGRDEQFF. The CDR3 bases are TGTGCCAGCAGTTCTGCTCGGGCTAGCGGAAGGGATGAGCAGTTCTTC.

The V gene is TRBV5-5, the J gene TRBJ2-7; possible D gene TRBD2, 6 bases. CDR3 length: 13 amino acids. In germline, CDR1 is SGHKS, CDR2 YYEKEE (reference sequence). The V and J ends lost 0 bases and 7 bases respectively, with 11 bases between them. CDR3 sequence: CASSLVSGGEQYF. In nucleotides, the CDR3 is TGTGCCAGCAGCTTGGTATCCGGGGGAGAGCAGTACTTC.

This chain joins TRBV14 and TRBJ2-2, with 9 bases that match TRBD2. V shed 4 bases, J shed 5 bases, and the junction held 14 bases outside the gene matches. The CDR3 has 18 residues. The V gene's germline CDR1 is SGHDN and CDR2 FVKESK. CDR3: CASSRPLLAGERTGELFF. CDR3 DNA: TGTGCCAGCAGCCGCCCTCTCTTAGCGGGAGAACGAACCGGGGAGCTGTTTTTT.

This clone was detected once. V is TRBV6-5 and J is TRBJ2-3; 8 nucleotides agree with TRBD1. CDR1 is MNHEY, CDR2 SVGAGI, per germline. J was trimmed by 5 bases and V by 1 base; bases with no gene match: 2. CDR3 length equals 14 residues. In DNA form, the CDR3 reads TGTGCCAGCAGTTACTTCAGGGGGCAAGATACGCAGTATTTT. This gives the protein CASSYFRGQDTQYF.

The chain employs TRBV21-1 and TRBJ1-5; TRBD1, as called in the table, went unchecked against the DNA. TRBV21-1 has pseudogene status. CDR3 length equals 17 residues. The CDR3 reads CASSMAARGSNNQPQHF. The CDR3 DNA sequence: TGTGCCAGCAGCATGGCGGCCAGGGGGAGTAACAATCAGCCCCAGCATTTT.

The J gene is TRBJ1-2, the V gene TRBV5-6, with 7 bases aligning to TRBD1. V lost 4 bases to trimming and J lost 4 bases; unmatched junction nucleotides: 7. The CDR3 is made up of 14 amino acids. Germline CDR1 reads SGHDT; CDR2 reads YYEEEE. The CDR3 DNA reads TGTGCCAGCAGCCTCGGGACAGAGATCTATGGCTACACCTTC. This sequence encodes CASSLGTEIYGYTF. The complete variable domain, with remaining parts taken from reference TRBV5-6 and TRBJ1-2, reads DAGVTQSPTHLIKTRGQQVTLRCSPKSGHDTVSWYQQALGQGPQFIFQYYEEEERQRGNFPDRFSGHQFPNYSSELNVNALLLGDSALYLCASSLGTEIYGYTFGSGTRLTVV.

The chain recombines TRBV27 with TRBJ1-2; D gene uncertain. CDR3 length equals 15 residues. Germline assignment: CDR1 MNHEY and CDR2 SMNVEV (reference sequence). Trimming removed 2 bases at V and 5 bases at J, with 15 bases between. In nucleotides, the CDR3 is TGTGCCAGCAGTTTAGAGGGCTCAGTTCGGTATGGCTACACCTTC. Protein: CASSLEGSVRYGYTF.

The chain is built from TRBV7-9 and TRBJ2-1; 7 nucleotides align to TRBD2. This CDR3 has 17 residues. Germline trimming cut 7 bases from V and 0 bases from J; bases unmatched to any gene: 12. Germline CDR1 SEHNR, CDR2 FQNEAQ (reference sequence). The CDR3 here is CASIKSVGRFSYNEQFF. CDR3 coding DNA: TGTGCCAGCATCAAGTCTGTCGGGAGGTTCTCCTACAATGAGCAGTTCTTC.

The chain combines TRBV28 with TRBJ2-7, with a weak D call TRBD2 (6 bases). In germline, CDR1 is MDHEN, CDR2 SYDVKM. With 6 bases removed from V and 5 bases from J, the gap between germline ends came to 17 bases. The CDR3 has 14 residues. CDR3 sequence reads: CASSIAVLGDEQYF. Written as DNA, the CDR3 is TGTGCCAGCAGCATAGCGGTACTGGGCGACGAGCAGTACTTC.

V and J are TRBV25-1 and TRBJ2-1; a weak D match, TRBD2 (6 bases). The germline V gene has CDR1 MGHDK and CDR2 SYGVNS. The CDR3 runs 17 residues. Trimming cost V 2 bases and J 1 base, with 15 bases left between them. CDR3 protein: CASSERRGRRSYNEQFF. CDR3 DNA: TGTGCCAGCAGTGAACGGAGGGGAAGGAGATCCTACAATGAGCAGTTCTTC. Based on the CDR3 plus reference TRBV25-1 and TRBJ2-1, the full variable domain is EADIYQTPRYLVIGTGKKITLECSQTMGHDKMYWYQQDPGMELHLIHYSYGVNSTEKGDLSSESTVSRIRTEHFPLTLESARPSHTSQYLCASSERRGRRSYNEQFFGPGTRLTVL.

The CDR3 nucleotides are TGTGCCAGTAGTATAGATTGGTTTGGGCGGGAGTCGCGCAATGAGCAGTTCTTC. This translates into CASSIDWFGRESRNEQFF. The V call is TRBV19, the J call TRBJ2-1; 7 bases fit TRBD2. Germline V gives CDR1 LNHDA, CDR2 SQIVND (reference sequence). The ends lost 0 bases at V and 6 bases at J; junction bases unmatched: 14. This CDR3 contains 18 residues.

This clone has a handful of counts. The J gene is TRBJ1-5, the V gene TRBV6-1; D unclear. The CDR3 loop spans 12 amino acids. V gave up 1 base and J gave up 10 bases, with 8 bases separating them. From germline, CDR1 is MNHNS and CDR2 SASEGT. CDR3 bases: TGTGCCAGCAGTGAAGGATTGAATCCCCAGCATTTT. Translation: CASSEGLNPQHF.

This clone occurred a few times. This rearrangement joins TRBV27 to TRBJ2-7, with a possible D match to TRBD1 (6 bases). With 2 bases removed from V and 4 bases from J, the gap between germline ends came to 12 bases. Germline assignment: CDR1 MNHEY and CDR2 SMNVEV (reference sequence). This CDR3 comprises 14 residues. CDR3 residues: CASSLLQGRYEQYF. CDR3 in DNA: TGTGCCAGCAGTTTACTGCAGGGGCGGTACGAGCAGTACTTC.

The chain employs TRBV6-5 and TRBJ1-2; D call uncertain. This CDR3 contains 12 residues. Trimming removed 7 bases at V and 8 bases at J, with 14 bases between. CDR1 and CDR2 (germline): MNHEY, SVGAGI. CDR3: CASTDDPRGYTF. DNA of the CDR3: TGTGCCAGCACTGACGACCCACGAGGCTACACCTTC.

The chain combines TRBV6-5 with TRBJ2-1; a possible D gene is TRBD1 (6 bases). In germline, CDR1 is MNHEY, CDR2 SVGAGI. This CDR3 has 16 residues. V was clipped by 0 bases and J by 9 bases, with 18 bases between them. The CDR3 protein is CASSYSTRGPTVEQFF. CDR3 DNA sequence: TGTGCCAGCAGTTACTCGACCAGGGGCCCTACCGTTGAGCAGTTCTTC.

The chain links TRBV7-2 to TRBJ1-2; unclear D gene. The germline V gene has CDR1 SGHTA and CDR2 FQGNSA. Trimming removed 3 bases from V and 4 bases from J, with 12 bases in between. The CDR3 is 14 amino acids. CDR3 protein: CASSFSWEGYGYTF. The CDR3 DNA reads TGTGCCAGCAGCTTTTCTTGGGAGGGCTATGGCTACACCTTC.

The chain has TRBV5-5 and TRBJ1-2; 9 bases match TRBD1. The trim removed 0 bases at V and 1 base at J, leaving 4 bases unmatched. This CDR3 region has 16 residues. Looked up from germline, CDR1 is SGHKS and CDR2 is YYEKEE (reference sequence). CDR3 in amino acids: CASSLAGTGYNYGYTF. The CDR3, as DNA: TGTGCCAGCAGCTTGGCCGGGACAGGGTATAACTATGGCTACACCTTC.

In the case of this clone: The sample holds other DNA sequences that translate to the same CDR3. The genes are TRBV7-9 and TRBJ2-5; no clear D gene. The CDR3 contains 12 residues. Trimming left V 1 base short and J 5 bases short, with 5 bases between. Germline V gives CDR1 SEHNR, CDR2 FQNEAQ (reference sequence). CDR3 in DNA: TGTGCCAGCAGCTTAGTATCGGAGACCCAGTACTTC. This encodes CASSLVSETQYF.

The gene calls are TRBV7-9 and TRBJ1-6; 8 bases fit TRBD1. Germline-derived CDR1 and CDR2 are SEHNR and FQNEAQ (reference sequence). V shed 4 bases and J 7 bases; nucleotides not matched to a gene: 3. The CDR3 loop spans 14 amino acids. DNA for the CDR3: TGTGCCAGCAGCTCCGGACAGGGAAATTCACCCCTCCACTTT. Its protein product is CASSSGQGNSPLHF.

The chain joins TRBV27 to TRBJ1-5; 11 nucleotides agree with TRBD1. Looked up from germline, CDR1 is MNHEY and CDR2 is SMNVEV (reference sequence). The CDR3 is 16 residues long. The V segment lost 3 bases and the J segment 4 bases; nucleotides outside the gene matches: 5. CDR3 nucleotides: TGTGCCAGCAGTTTTTGGACAGGGGGCCATAATCAGCCCCAGCATTTT. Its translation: CASSFWTGGHNQPQHF.

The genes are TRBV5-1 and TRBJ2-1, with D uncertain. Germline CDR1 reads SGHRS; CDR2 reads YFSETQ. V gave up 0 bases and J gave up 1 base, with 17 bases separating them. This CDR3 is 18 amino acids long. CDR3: CASSLDSPQTLSYNEQFF. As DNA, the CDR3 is TGCGCCAGCAGCTTGGACTCTCCGCAGACCCTTTCCTACAATGAGCAGTTCTTC.

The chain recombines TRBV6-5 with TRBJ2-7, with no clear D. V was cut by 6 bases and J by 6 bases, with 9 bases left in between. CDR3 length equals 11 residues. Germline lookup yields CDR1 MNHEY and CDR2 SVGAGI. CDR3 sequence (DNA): TGTGCCAGCAGCCCAGGACGCGAGCAGTACTTC. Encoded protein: CASSPGREQYF.

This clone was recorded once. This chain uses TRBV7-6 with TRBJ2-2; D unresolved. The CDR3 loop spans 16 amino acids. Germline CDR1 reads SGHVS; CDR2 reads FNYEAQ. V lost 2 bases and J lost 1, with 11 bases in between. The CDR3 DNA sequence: TGTGCCAGCAGCTTAACTTTTCAGATGAACACCGGGGAGCTGTTTTTT. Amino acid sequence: CASSLTFQMNTGELFF.